This TCR beta chain was sequenced during a study of blood T cell repertoires in COVID-19. The CDR3 length is 13 residues. The ends were cut back, 2 bases at V and 3 bases at J, with 7 bases in the middle. The repertoire was sequenced with immunoSEQ multiplex PCR; TCRdb's copy has only in-frame clones and lacks some. The sample has about 100,000 clones; about four fifths are singletons. Material: peripheral blood. This receptor was identified in an elderly woman with active or convalescent COVID-19. J is TRBJ1-1 and V is TRBV12-3 or TRBV12-4; TRBD1 is a possible D gene (6 bases). The DNA for the CDR3 is TGTGCCAGCAGTTTAAAGGGGGACACTGAAGCTTTCTTT. This gives the protein CASSLKGDTEAFF.